Sequencing of this T cell receptor (beta chain) was carried out in a study of T cells in Graves' hyperthyroidism and ophthalmopathy. Across the whole study: It was at initial diagnosis, before any treatment, that peripheral blood was collected. Study results and caveats: Model-based prediction identified ophthalmopathy a median about 6.8 months prior to its onset. Stable hyperthyroidism was separated from ophthalmopathy by a model based on 13 V-J features.

This clonotype was observed at least ten times. Its antigen is not identified. The source material, RNA transcripts, was used to amplify TCR beta CDR3 regions. TCR CDR3 underwent first-round RT-PCR with the HTBI primer set. From the multiplex PCR reads, TCRdb called clonotypes with MiXCR, one entry per CDR3 protein. The sample has 730,000 or so distinct CDR3 sequences; under 20% are singletons. The authors obtained PBMCs from about 9.5 ml of fresh peripheral blood. The clonotype was recovered from a woman between 45 and 65 years old with Graves' hyperthyroidism that later progressed to Graves' ophthalmopathy. Sequencing was performed on blood.

CDR3 sequence: CASSSPIGVSTGELFF. The CDR3 DNA is TGTGCCAGCAGCTCCCCTATCGGGGTTTCCACCGGGGAGCTGTTTTTT. V gene TRBV7-3 combines with J gene TRBJ2-2; a possible D gene is TRBD2 (5 bases). The ends were cut back, 4 bases at V and 4 bases at J, with 16 bases in the middle. CDR3 length equals 16 residues. CDR1 is SGHTA and CDR2 is FQGTGA in the germline V gene.